Listed below are T cell receptor beta chains from one sample, sequenced in a study of T cell responses to AZD1222 COVID-19 vaccine. TCRdb keeps only in-frame clones here, not all; method: immunoSEQ multiplex PCR. Of 110,000 or so clones in the sample, around 89% were seen once. Source: peripheral blood, taken 28 days after the second AZD1222 dose. The receptor set was obtained from an adult who received the AZD1222 COVID-19 vaccine. CDR3s include the opening cysteine and the closing phenylalanine or tryptophan. Each record gives: J gene, V gene, D gene, clone size, CDR3 protein, CDR3 DNA. The D gene is left open where the match is weak. Clone size is shown for a subset of rows, as once, few, many or a class of expanded clone.

J gene: TRBJ1-4; V gene: TRBV4-1; D gene: TRBD1; clone size: once; CDR3 protein: CASSQVEVPGGIEKLFF; CDR3 DNA: TGCGCCAGCAGCCAAGTTGAGGTCCCAGGGGGTATAGAAAAACTGTTTTTT
J gene: TRBJ2-6; V gene: TRBV7-3; D gene: .; clone size: once; CDR3 protein: CASSLTSPGANVLTF; CDR3 DNA: TGTGCCAGCAGCTTAACCTCGCCAGGGGCCAACGTCCTGACTTTC
J gene: TRBJ1-3; V gene: TRBV19; D gene: TRBD1; clone size: .; CDR3 protein: CASSSDRGAGNTIYF; CDR3 DNA: TGTGCCAGTAGCTCGGACAGGGGGGCTGGAAACACCATATATTTT
J gene: TRBJ1-1; V gene: TRBV2; D gene: .; clone size: .; CDR3 protein: CASSENGPVGLAFF; CDR3 DNA: TGTGCCAGCAGTGAAAACGGACCCGTGGGTTTAGCTTTCTTT
J gene: TRBJ2-1; V gene: TRBV13; D gene: .; clone size: .; CDR3 protein: CASSSQGRDEQFF; CDR3 DNA: TGTGCCAGCAGCTCACAGGGTCGGGATGAGCAGTTCTTC
J gene: TRBJ2-5; V gene: TRBV29-1; D gene: TRBD1; clone size: .; CDR3 protein: CSVWGQGQGETQYF; CDR3 DNA: TGCAGCGTCTGGGGACAGGGCCAGGGAGAGACCCAGTACTTC
J gene: TRBJ1-1; V gene: TRBV6-5; D gene: .; clone size: .; CDR3 protein: CASSSWGVGTEAFF; CDR3 DNA: TGTGCCAGCAGTTCTTGGGGGGTTGGCACTGAAGCTTTCTTT
J gene: TRBJ1-3; V gene: TRBV4-1; D gene: .; clone size: .; CDR3 protein: CASSQDPSSGNTIYF; CDR3 DNA: TGCGCCAGCAGCCAAGATCCTTCCTCTGGAAACACCATATATTTT
J gene: TRBJ2-2; V gene: TRBV30; D gene: .; clone size: .; CDR3 protein: CAWGITGELFF; CDR3 DNA: TGTGCCTGGGGAATCACCGGGGAGCTGTTTTTT
J gene: TRBJ2-7; V gene: TRBV5-6; D gene: TRBD2; clone size: .; CDR3 protein: CASSLLAGHSYEQYF; CDR3 DNA: TGTGCCAGCAGCTTACTAGCGGGGCATTCCTACGAGCAGTACTTC
J gene: TRBJ2-7; V gene: TRBV7-2; D gene: .; clone size: once; CDR3 protein: CASRLTGTQHYEQYF; CDR3 DNA: TGTGCCAGCCGGCTTACCGGGACTCAACACTACGAGCAGTACTTC
J gene: TRBJ2-3; V gene: TRBV30; D gene: TRBD1; clone size: .; CDR3 protein: CAWSIQGTGSNTQYF; CDR3 DNA: TGTGCCTGGAGTATACAGGGGACGGGTTCTAATACGCAGTATTTT
J gene: TRBJ2-2; V gene: TRBV6-5; D gene: TRBD2; clone size: .; CDR3 protein: CATTLAGGTGELFF; CDR3 DNA: TGTGCCACCACACTAGCGGGGGGCACCGGGGAGCTGTTTTTT
J gene: TRBJ2-7; V gene: TRBV7-9; D gene: TRBD2; clone size: .; CDR3 protein: CASSPGLAAYEQYF; CDR3 DNA: TGTGCCAGCAGCCCTGGACTAGCGGCCTACGAGCAGTACTTC